This T cell receptor beta chain was sequenced for a study of vaccination effects on CD4 cells after COVID-19. About the research overall: The second dose preceded post-vaccine samples by a median of 72 days.

Trimming cost V 5 bases and J 0 bases; bases outside gene matches: 6. The CDR3 has 16 residues. Germline loops: CDR1 SGHTA, CDR2 FQGTGA. On this clone itself: Its antigen is still unknown.

The protocol was immunoSEQ multiplex PCR, while the TCRdb copy is restricted to in-frame clones and leaves out a portion. Of 20,000 to 30,000 clones in the sample, 60% to 80% were seen once. Prior to sequencing, the ViraFEST assay stimulated PBMC with viral peptide pools, which expanded the antigen-specific CD4+ T cells. Subsequent to 10 days of culture, CD4+ T cells were isolated. Vaccination of participants consisted of two doses of either the BNT162b2 or mRNA-1273 vaccine. In culture with 10 IU/ml IL-2 and roughly 9.7 ug/ml peptides, PBMC were grown at some 2 million per well. Findings of the study overall: Sampling in the study covered few convalescent patients and included no early post-infection timepoints. Clones of infection and vaccine origin contracted markedly late after vaccination.

The chain is built from TRBV7-3 and TRBJ2-3; TRBD2 matches 9 bases. The sequences come from CD4+ T cells from PBMCs cultured with HCoV-NL63 spike peptides, collected after COVID-19 vaccination. The source is a human donor who received a COVID-19 vaccine. This CDR3 reads CASSLSGGPSTDTQYF. CDR3 DNA: TGTGCCAGCAGCCTTAGCGGGGGCCCTAGCACAGATACGCAGTATTTT.